This TCR beta chain stems from a study of cytomegalovirus exposure and HLA in healthy donors. With respect to this clone: The antigen is not known.

Amplification used 60 Vbeta primers and 13 Jbeta primers. The assay was immunoSEQ multiplex PCR, and TCRdb's table has in-frame clones only and misses some. Found here are some 150,000 clones, around 79% of them singletons; the top ten hold 6.5% to 8%. Nominal health characterized the donors when sampled, though unrecorded immune exposures were likely. The ends were cut back, 0 bases at V and 5 bases at J, with 15 bases in the middle. CDR1 is SGDLS and CDR2 is YYNGEE in the germline V gene. The CDR3 contains 16 residues. Overall study findings and caveats: TCR association rates varied by HLA locus in a later analysis, with DRB1 highest and HLA-C lowest.

The rearrangement joins TRBV9 to TRBJ2-1; D is perhaps TRBD1 (6 bases). Sequencing was carried out using PBMCs. The receptor's source is a woman aged 40 to 49 in good health and CMV-seropositive. CDR3 nucleotide sequence: TGTGCCAGCAGCGTAGGGGTGGGGGCCACAGACAATGAGCAGTTCTTC. Its translation: CASSVGVGATDNEQFF.